This paragraph covers one T cell receptor beta chain sequence. The data derive from a study of blood T cell repertoires in COVID-19. Per the original data handling: Amplified reference gene primers provided the basis for estimating nucleated cell counts. Profiled with immunoSEQ multiplex PCR; TCRdb holds only in-frame clones, not every one. The DNA was the basis for D and trimming; V, J and clone size are from that table. The sample records 120,000 to 150,000 clones, roughly 80% being singletons. Trimming shortened V by 5 bases and J by 6 bases, and 16 bases separated the two germline ends. Germline V gene lookup returns CDR1 SEHNR and CDR2 FQNEAQ (reference sequence). The CDR3 is 14 amino acids.

J is TRBJ1-1 and V is TRBV7-9, with D possibly TRBD1 on 5 matching bases. The source is a woman aged 35 to 49 with active or convalescent COVID-19. Material: peripheral blood. The CDR3 coding sequence is TGTGCCAGCAGCCGGATCCAGGGTTTTTCTGAAGCTTTCTTT. It codes for CASSRIQGFSEAFF.